These 23 T cell receptor beta chains were sequenced from one sample in a study of blood T cell repertoires in COVID-19. Method: immunoSEQ multiplex PCR; TCRdb's copy keeps in-frame clones and lacks some. This table has under 120,000 clones, roughly 71% appearing once. The sequenced material came from peripheral blood. These receptor sequences come from a man older than 75 with acute or convalescent COVID-19.

V usage is TRBV28 and J usage is TRBJ2-5, with a tentative D call TRBD1 (6 bases). V was pared by 5 bases and J by 5 bases, with 21 bases between. Germline values: CDR1 MDHEN, CDR2 SYDVKM. CDR3 length equals 16 residues. The CDR3 DNA reads TGTGCCAGCAGTCCCGGGACACTGCTATCGTGGGAGACCCAGTACTTC. Protein product: CASSPGTLLSWETQYF.

The V and J genes are TRBV5-6 and TRBJ2-7, with TRBD1 matching over 12 bases. V lost 3 bases to trimming and J lost 7 bases; unmatched junction nucleotides: 14. CDR1 SGHDT and CDR2 YYEEEE come from the germline V gene. The CDR3 consists of 17 residues. CDR3 sequence reads: CASSSSGQGAPRREQYF. For the CDR3, the DNA is TGTGCCAGCAGCTCCTCGGGACAGGGGGCCCCAAGGAGGGAGCAGTACTTC.

The chain recombines TRBV27 with TRBJ2-2; D unclear. The CDR3 extends over 14 amino acids. Trimming removed 3 bases from V and 3 bases from J, with 8 bases in between. Germline loops: CDR1 MNHEY, CDR2 SMNVEV (reference sequence). The CDR3 sequence is CASSFTSYTGELFF. The CDR3 DNA reads as TGTGCCAGCAGTTTTACTTCCTACACCGGGGAGCTGTTTTTT.

The chain carries TRBV4-2 and TRBJ2-7, with a possible D match to TRBD2 (5 bases). The CDR3 length is 17 residues. Trimming stripped 0 bases from V and 5 bases from J, with 20 bases between. CDR1 is LGHNA, CDR2 YNFKEQ, per germline. The CDR3 nucleotides read TGTGCCAGCAGCCAAGATCTAACGAGGGAGTTTTTAGACGAGCAGTACTTC. It specifies CASSQDLTREFLDEQYF.

This clone was observed at least ten times. This chain links TRBV30 with TRBJ1-5; D is unresolved. The CDR3 is 13 amino acids. Deletions cut 3 bases from V and 4 bases from J, with 10 bases between. The germline V gene encodes CDR1 GTSNPN and CDR2 SVGIG (reference sequence). In DNA, the CDR3 is TGTGCCTGGAGCCGCGCGGGGAATCAGCCCCAGCATTTT. Translating gives CAWSRAGNQPQHF.

This clone was detected only a few times. The gene calls are TRBV19 and TRBJ1-5; TRBD1 agrees at 12 bases. V lost 7 bases, J lost 5 bases, and 12 bases stayed unmatched. The CDR3 spans 17 residues. Germline V gene sequence: CDR1 LNHDA, CDR2 SQIVND (reference sequence). CDR3 protein: CASTSPPGQGAHQPQHF. In DNA, the CDR3 is TGTGCCAGTACCTCTCCGCCGGGACAGGGGGCTCATCAGCCCCAGCATTTT. The complete variable domain, with remaining parts taken from reference TRBV19 and TRBJ1-5, reads DGGITQSPKYLFRKEGQNVTLSCEQNLNHDAMYWYRQDPGQGLRLIYYSQIVNDFQKGDIAEGYSVSREKKESFPLTVTSAQKNPTAFYLCASTSPPGQGAHQPQHFGDGTRLSIL.

This clone occurred once. The chain joins TRBV4-1 to TRBJ1-2; D may be TRBD1 (5 bases). Trimming left V 3 bases short and J 8 bases short, with 13 bases between. This CDR3 contains 13 residues. CDR1 is MGHRA and CDR2 is YSYEKL in the germline V gene. CDR3 sequence (DNA): TGCGCCAGCAGCCACCGCGGAGGGGAAGGCTACACCTTC. Protein: CASSHRGGEGYTF.

The chain is built from TRBV7-2 and TRBJ1-4; a weak D match, TRBD1 (5 bases). V was cut by 1 base and J by 5 bases, with 11 bases left in between. The CDR3 has 15 amino acids. Germline V gene data show CDR1 as SGHTA and CDR2 as FQGNSA. In DNA, the CDR3 is TGTGCCAGCAGCTTAGGAAGGGGTATGAATGAAAAACTGTTTTTT. Its translation: CASSLGRGMNEKLFF.

In this sample, this clone turned up once. The chain has TRBV28 and TRBJ2-1; D is perhaps TRBD2 (6 bases). This CDR3 is built from 15 residues. The V gene lost 2 bases and the J gene lost 6 bases, with 14 bases spanning the gap. Per the germline V gene, CDR1 is MDHEN and CDR2 is SYDVKM. The CDR3 nucleotides are TGTGCCAGCAGTTTACGGGGGAAATACAGCAATGAGCAGTTCTTC. Translation gives CASSLRGKYSNEQFF.

This rearrangement joins TRBV19 to TRBJ2-7; the D gene is possibly TRBD1 (5 bases). The CDR3 is 12 residues long. Trimming left V 8 bases short and J 7 bases short, with 15 bases between. Germline CDR1 and CDR2: LNHDA and SQIVND (reference sequence). The CDR3 sequence is CASGARVNEQYF. CDR3 DNA: TGTGCCAGTGGGGCTAGGGTAAATGAGCAGTACTTC.

The chain carries TRBV2 and TRBJ1-4; TRBD1 is a possible D gene (6 bases). CDR1 is SNHLY and CDR2 is FYNNEI in the germline V gene. V was clipped by 5 bases and J by 4 bases, with 14 bases between them. The CDR3 totals 15 residues. CDR3 loop: CASSKTGNLNEKLFF. The CDR3 nucleotides are TGTGCCAGCAGTAAAACAGGGAACCTTAATGAAAAACTGTTTTTT.

This clone occurred a few times. The chain carries TRBV7-8 and TRBJ1-1, with a weak D call TRBD1 (5 bases). Trimming took off 1 base at V and 2 bases at J, with 8 bases between the two ends. From germline, CDR1 is SGHVS and CDR2 FQNEAQ. The CDR3 is 14 residues long. The DNA of the CDR3 is TGTGCCAGCAGCTTAGGGACATCTAACACTGAAGCTTTCTTT. Its translation: CASSLGTSNTEAFF.

The chain carries TRBV9 and TRBJ2-3; unclear D gene. CDR3 length: 14 amino acids. V was pared by 2 bases and J by 2 bases, with 9 bases between. The germline V gene has CDR1 SGDLS and CDR2 YYNGEE. Here the CDR3 DNA reads TGTGCCAGCAGCGTTTCGGCGGTCACAGATACGCAGTATTTT. Translating gives CASSVSAVTDTQYF.

The chain links TRBV7-2 to TRBJ1-4, with D hard to call. The V gene lost 1 base and the J gene lost 8 bases, with 14 bases spanning the gap. From germline, CDR1 is SGHTA and CDR2 FQGNSA. This CDR3 contains 15 residues. This CDR3 reads CASSLEGFAAEKLFF. The CDR3 DNA reads as TGTGCCAGCAGCTTAGAAGGATTTGCGGCAGAAAAACTGTTTTTT.

J is TRBJ2-1 and V is TRBV10-3; D may be TRBD2 (6 bases). Trimming took off 6 bases at V and 4 bases at J, with 19 bases between the two ends. CDR1 ENHRY and CDR2 SYGVKD come from the germline V gene. CDR3 length: 16 amino acids. The CDR3 DNA reads TGTGCCATCAGCCGGGCGACTAGTGCGGCTTACAATGAGCAGTTCTTC. It codes for CAISRATSAAYNEQFF.

The chain uses TRBV4-1 and TRBJ2-2; D unclear. There are 15 residues in the CDR3. The ends were cut back, 0 bases at V and 2 bases at J, with 7 bases in the middle. The germline V gene has CDR1 MGHRA and CDR2 YSYEKL. The CDR3 here is CASSQDIVNTGELFF. Written as DNA, the CDR3 is TGCGCCAGCAGCCAAGACATAGTTAACACCGGGGAGCTGTTTTTT.

This chain uses TRBV27 with TRBJ1-1; D remains ambiguous. The V gene's germline CDR1 is MNHEY and CDR2 SMNVEV (reference sequence). V lost 5 bases to trimming and J lost 1 base, with 8 bases between them. The CDR3 runs 13 residues. CDR3 residues: CASSPHENTEAFF. The CDR3, as DNA: TGTGCCAGCAGTCCACATGAGAACACTGAAGCTTTCTTT.

The V gene is TRBV18, the J gene TRBJ1-1, with TRBD1 as a possible D gene (6 bases). V gave up 10 bases and J gave up 1 base, with 7 bases separating them. The CDR3 is 11 amino acids. Germline CDR1 is KGHSH and CDR2 is LQKENI. The CDR3 loop is CATRGNTEAFF. The CDR3 region has the DNA TGTGCCACCAGGGGGAACACTGAAGCTTTCTTT.

The chain combines TRBV7-3 with TRBJ1-2; D gene ambiguous. V gave up 2 bases and J gave up 8 bases, with 12 bases separating them. The CDR3 runs 13 residues. Germline values: CDR1 SGHTA, CDR2 FQGTGA. The CDR3 DNA is TGTGCCAGCAGCTTATCACAGAAGCAGGGCTACACCTTC. This gives the protein CASSLSQKQGYTF.

This rearrangement joins TRBV19 to TRBJ2-7, with TRBD1 as a possible D gene (6 bases). There are 13 residues in the CDR3. CDR1 and CDR2 from the germline V gene are LNHDA and SQIVND (reference sequence). The germline V and J ends were trimmed by 5 bases and 3 bases, with 11 bases remaining between them. The CDR3 DNA reads TGTGCCAGTAGTTACAGGGATAGCTACGAGCAGTACTTC. It encodes CASSYRDSYEQYF.

CDR3 DNA sequence: TGTGCCAGCAGCTTAAGACCAGGCGGGAGGGCTGATGAGCAGTTCTTC. This gives the protein CASSLRPGGRADEQFF. The chain joins TRBV7-2 to TRBJ2-1; 9 nucleotides align to TRBD2. CDR1 is SGHTA, CDR2 FQGNSA, per germline. With V trimmed by 2 bases and J by 8 bases, 10 bases remained unmatched. The CDR3 length is 16 residues.

The genes are TRBV21-1 and TRBJ1-1; the table gives TRBD1 as D, unverified against the DNA. TRBV21-1 is described as a pseudogene. The CDR3 length is 13 residues. The CDR3 DNA sequence: TGTGCCAGTTGGGACAGCAAAAACACTGAAGCTTTCTTT. This translates into CASWDSKNTEAFF.

The chain joins TRBV9 to TRBJ2-2; a possible D gene is TRBD1 (5 bases). The length of the CDR3 is 16 residues. Looked up from germline, CDR1 is SGDLS and CDR2 is YYNGEE. V was shortened by 4 bases and J by 0 bases, with 13 bases between the two germline ends. The CDR3 loop is CASSFLDSTNTGELFF. The DNA of the CDR3 is TGTGCCAGCAGCTTCTTAGACAGTACGAACACCGGGGAGCTGTTTTTT.